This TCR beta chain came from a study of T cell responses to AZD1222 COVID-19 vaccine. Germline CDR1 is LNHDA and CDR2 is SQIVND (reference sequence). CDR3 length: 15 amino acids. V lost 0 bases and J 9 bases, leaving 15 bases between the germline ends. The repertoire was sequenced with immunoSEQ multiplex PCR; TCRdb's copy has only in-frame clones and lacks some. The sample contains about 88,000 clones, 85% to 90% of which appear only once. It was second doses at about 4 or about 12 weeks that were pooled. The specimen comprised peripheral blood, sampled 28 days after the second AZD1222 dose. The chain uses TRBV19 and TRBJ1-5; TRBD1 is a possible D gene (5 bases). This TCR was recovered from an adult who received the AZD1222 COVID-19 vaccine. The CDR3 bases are TGTGCCAGTAGTATAGATTGGGGCAGTTCTGTGCCCCAGCATTTT. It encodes CASSIDWGSSVPQHF. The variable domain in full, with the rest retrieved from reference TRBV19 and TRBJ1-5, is DGGITQSPKYLFRKEGQNVTLSCEQNLNHDAMYWYRQDPGQGLRLIYYSQIVNDFQKGDIAEGYSVSREKKESFPLTVTSAQKNPTAFYLCASSIDWGSSVPQHFGDGTRLSIL.